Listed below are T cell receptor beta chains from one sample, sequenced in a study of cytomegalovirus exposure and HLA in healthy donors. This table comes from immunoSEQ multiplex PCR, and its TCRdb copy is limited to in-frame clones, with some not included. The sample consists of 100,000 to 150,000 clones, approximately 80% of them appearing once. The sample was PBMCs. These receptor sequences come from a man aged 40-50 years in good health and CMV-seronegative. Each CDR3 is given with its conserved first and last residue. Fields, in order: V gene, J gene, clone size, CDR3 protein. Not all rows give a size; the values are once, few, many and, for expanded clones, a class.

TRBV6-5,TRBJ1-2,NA,CASTLGQGGAGYTF
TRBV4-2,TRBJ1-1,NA,CASSQGGTNTEAFF
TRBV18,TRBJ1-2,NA,CASSPPPKTEGYTF
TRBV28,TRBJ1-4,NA,CASRLNWGGEKLFF
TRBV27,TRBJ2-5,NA,CASSLGLRETQYF
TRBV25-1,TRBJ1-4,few,CASSGVGARALGEKLFF
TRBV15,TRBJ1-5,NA,CATSEGVDRPQHF
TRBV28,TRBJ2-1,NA,CASSFLTSGGANEQFF
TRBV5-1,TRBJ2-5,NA,CASSLVRQATYQETQYF
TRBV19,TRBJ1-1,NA,CASSIAGLSDTEAFF
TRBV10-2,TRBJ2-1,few,CASRPSGRGGDEQFF
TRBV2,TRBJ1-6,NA,CARRTGGGSPLHF
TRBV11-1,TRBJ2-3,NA,CASSQNLRVRSTDTQYF
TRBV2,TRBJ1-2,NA,CASSEDGNRPNTF
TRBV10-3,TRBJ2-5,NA,CAISADTHQETQYF
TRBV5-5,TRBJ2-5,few,CASSVGWQETQYF
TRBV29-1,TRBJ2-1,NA,CSAGGGQGLNEQFF
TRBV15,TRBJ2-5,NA,CATSRERLSRETQYF
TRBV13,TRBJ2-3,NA,CASSGGQGLSTDTQYF
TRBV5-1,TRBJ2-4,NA,CASSGDMVIQYF
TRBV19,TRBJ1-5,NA,CASSIRGTGSQPQHF
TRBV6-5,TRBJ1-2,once,CASSPGFWNGYTF
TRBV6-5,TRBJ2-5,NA,CASSYKQGTQYF
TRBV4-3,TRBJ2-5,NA,CASSQELLEETQYF
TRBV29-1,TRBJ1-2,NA,CSVAGTLANYGYTF
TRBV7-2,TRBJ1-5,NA,CASSLVSWEVNQPQHF
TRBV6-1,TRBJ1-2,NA,CASNEDEDRVTPYGYTF
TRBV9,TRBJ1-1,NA,CASSLLPTMNTEAFF
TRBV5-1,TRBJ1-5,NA,CASSLEGGNQPQHF
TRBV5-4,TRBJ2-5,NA,CASSLLSSGSQETQYF
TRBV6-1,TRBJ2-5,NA,CASSGTDKETQYF
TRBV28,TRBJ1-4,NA,CASRSQPGQKNEKLFF
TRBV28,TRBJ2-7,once,CASSSQGRTYEQYF
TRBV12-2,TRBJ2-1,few,CASRLGLAGESGQFF
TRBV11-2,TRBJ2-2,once,CASSSFTGELFF
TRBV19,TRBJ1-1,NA,CASSKRETEAFF
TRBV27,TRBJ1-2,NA,CASSRDRGSPGYTF
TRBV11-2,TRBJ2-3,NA,CASSLGAGGSYTTDTQYF
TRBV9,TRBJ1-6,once,CASSLQGVGSPLHF